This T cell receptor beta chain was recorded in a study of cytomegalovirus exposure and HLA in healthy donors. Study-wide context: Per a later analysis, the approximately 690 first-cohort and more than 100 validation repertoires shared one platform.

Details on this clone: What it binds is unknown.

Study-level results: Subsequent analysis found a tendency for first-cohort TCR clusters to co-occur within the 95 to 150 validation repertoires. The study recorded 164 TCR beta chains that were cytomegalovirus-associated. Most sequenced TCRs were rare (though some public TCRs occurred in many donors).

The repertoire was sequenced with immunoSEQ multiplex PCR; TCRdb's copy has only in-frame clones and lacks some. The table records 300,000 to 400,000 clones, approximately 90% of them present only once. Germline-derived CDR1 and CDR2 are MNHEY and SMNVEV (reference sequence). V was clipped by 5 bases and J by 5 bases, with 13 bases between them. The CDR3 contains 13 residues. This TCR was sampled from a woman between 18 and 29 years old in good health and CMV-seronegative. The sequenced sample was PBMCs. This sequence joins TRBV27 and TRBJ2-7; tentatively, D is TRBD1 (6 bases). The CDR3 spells CASSPSRGDEQYF. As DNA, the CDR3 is TGTGCCAGCAGTCCTTCCAGGGGCGACGAGCAGTACTTC.